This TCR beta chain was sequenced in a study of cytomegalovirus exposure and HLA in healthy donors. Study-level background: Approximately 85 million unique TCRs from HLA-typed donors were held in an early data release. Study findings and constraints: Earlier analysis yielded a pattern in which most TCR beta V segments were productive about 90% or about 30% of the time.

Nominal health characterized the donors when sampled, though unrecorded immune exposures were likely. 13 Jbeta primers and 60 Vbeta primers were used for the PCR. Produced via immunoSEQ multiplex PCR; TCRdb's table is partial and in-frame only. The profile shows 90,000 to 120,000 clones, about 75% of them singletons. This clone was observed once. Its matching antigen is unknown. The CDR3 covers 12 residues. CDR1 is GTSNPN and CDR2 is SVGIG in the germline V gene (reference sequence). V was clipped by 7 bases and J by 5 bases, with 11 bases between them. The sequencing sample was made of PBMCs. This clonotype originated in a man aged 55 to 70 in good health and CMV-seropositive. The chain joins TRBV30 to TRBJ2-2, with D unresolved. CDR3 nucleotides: TGTGCCTCCCCCAGGCAGACCGGGGAGCTGTTTTTT. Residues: CASPRQTGELFF.